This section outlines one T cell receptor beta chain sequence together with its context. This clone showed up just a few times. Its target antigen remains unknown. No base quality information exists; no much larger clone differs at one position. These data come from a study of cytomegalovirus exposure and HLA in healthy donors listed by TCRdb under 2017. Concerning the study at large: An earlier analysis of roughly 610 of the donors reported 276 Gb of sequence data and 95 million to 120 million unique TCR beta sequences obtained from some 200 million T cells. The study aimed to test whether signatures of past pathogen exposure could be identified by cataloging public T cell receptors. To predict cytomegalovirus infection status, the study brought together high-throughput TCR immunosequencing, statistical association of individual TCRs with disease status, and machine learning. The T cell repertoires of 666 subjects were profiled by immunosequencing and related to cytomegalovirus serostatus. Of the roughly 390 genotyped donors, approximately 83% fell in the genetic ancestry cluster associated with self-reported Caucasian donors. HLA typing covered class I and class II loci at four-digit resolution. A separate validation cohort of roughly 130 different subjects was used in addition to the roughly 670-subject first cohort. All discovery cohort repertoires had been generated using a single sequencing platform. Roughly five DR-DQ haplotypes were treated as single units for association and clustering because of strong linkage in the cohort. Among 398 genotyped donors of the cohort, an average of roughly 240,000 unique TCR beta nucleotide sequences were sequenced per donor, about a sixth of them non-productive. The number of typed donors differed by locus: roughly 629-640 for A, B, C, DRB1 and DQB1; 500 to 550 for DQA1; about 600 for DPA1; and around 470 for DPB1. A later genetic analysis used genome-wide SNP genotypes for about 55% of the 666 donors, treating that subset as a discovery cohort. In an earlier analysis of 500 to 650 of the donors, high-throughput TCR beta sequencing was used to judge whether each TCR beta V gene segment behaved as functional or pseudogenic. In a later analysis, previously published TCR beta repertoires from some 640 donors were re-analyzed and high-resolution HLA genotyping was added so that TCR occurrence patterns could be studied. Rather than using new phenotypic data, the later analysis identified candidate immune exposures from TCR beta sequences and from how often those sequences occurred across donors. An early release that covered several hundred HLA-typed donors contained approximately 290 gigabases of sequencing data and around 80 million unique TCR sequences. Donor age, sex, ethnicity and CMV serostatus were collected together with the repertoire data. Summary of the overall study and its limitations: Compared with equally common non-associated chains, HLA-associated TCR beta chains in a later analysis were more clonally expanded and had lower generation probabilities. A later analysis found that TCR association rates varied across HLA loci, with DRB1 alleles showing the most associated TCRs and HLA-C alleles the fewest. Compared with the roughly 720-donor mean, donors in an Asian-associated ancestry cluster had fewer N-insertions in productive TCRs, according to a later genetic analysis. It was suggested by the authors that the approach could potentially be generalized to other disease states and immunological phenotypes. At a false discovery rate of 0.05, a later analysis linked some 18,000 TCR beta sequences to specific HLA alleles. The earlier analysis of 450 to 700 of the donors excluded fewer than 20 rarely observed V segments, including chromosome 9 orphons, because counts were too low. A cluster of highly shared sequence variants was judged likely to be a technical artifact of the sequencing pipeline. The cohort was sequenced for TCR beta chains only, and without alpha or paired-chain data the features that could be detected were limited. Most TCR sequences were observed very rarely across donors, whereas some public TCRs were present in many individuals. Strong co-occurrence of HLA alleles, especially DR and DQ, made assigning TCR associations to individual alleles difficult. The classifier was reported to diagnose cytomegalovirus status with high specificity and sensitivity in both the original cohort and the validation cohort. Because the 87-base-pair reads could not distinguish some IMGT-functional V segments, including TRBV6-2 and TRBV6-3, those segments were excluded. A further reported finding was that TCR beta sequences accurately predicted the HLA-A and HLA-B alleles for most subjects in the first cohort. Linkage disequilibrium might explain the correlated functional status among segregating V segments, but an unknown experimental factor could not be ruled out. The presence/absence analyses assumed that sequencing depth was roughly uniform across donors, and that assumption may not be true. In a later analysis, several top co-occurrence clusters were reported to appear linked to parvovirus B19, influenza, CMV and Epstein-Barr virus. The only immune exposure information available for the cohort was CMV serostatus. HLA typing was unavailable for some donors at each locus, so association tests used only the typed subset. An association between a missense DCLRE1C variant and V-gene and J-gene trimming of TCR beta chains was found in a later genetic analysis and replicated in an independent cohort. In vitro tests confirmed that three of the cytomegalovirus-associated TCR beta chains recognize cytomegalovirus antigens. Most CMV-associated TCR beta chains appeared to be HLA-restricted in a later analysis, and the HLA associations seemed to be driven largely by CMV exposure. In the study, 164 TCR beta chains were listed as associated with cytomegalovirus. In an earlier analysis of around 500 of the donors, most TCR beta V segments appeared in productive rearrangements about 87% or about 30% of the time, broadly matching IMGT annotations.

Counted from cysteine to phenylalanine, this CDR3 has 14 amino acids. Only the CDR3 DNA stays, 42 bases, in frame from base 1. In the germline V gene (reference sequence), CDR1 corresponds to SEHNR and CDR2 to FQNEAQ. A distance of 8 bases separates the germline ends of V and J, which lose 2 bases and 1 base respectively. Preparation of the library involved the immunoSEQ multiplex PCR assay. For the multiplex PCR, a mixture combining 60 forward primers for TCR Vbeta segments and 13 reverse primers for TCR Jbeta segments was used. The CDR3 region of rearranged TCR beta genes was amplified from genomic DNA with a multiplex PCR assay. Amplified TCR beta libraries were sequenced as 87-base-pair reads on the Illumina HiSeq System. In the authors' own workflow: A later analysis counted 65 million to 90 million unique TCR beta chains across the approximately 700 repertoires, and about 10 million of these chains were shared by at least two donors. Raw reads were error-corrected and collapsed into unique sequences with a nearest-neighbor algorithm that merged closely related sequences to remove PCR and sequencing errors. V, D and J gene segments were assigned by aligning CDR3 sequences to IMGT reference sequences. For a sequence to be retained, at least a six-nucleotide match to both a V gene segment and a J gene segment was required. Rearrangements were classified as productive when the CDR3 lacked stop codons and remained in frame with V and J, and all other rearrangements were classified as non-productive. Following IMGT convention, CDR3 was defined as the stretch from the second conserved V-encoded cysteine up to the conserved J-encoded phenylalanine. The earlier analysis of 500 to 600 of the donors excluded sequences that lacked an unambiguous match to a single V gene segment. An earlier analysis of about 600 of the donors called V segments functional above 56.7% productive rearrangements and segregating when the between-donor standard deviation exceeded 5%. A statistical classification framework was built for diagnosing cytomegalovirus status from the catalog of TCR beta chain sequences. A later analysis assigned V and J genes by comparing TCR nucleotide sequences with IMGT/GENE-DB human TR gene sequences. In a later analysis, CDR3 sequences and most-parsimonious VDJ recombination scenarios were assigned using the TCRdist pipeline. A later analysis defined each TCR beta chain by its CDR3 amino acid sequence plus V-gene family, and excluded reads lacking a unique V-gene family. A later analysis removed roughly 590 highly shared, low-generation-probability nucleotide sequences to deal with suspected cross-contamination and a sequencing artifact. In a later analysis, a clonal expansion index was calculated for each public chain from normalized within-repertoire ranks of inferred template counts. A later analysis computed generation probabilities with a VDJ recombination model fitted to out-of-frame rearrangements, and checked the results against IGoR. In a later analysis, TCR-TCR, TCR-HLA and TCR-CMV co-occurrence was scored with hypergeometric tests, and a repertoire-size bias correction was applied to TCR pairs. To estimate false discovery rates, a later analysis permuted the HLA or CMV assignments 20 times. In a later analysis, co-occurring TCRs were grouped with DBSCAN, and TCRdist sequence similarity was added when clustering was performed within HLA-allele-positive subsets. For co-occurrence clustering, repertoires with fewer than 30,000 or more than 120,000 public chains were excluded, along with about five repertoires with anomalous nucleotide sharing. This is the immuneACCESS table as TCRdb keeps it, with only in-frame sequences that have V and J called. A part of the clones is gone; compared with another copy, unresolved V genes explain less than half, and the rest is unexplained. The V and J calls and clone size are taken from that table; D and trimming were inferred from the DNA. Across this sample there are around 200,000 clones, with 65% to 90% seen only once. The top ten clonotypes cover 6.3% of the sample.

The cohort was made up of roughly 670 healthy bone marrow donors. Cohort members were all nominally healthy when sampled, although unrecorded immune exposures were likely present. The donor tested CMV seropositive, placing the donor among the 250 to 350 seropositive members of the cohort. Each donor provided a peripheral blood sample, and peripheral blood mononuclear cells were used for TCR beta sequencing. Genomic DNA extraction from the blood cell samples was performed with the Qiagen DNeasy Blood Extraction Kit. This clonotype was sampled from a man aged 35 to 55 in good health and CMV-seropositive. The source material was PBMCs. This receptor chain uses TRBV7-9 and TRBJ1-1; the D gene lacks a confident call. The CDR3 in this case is CASSLQEGNTEAFF. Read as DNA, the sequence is TGTGCCAGCAGCTTACAGGAGGGGAACACTGAAGCTTTCTTT.